This TCR beta chain was obtained from a study of cytomegalovirus exposure and HLA in healthy donors (dated by TCRdb to about 2017). Looking at the study overall: According to an earlier analysis of 550 to 750 of the donors, roughly 180 million T cells yielded 117 million unique TCR beta sequences and approximately 280 Gb of sequence data. Typing coverage varied by locus: about 620-630 donors for A, B, C, DRB1 and DQB1; around 560 for DQA1; about 570 for DPA1; roughly 450 for DPB1. HLA typing covered class I and class II loci at four-digit resolution. Genome-wide SNP genotypes for about three fifths of the roughly 700 donors were used in a later genetic analysis, which treated that subset as a discovery cohort. The study combined high-throughput TCR immunosequencing, statistical association of individual TCRs with disease status, and machine learning to predict cytomegalovirus infection status. On average, around 200,000 unique TCR beta nucleotide sequences were sequenced per donor among about 400 genotyped donors of the cohort, with roughly 18% of those sequences being non-productive. Donor age, sex, ethnicity and CMV serostatus were compiled together with the repertoire data. Around 320 gigabases of sequencing data and approximately 85 million unique TCR sequences were included in an early release covering around 650 HLA-typed donors. Using immunosequencing, the study profiled T cell repertoires from fewer than 700 subjects and related those repertoires to cytomegalovirus serostatus. The study aimed to test whether cataloging public T cell receptors could reveal signatures of past pathogen exposure. Every discovery cohort repertoire had been produced on one sequencing platform. Of the approximately 400 genotyped donors, roughly 85% fell in the genetic ancestry cluster associated with self-reported Caucasian donors. An earlier analysis of a few hundred of the donors applied high-throughput TCR beta sequencing to assess whether each TCR beta V gene segment acted as functional or pseudogenic. A separate validation cohort of some 130 different subjects was used in addition to the roughly 720-subject first cohort. Roughly 5 DR-DQ haplotypes were treated as single units for association and clustering because of strong linkage in the cohort. In a later analysis, previously published TCR beta repertoires from 600 to 850 donors were re-analyzed and high-resolution HLA genotyping was added so that TCR occurrence patterns could be studied. The later analysis used no new phenotypic data to find candidate immune exposures, relying instead on TCR beta sequences and their occurrence across donors.

The cohort consisted of more than 650 healthy bone marrow donors. At the time of sampling, every cohort member was nominally healthy, though immune exposures that went unrecorded were likely present. CMV serostatus was recorded as positive for roughly 290 and negative for about 50% of the roughly 670 cohort members, whereas no CMV serostatus was recorded for the donor in question. A peripheral blood sample was provided by each donor, and peripheral blood mononuclear cells were used for TCR beta sequencing. Genomic DNA extraction from the blood cell samples was performed with the Qiagen DNeasy Blood Extraction Kit. Clipping removes 9 bases from V and 2 bases from J, with 18 as the unmatched junction base count. According to the germline V gene, CDR1 reads LGHNT and CDR2 reads FRNRAP. The CDR3 goes from the cysteine to the phenylalanine over 18 residues. CDR3 DNA only is kept here, 54 bases in frame from base 1.

Overall study results and their limits: The cohort was sequenced for TCR beta chains only, and without alpha or paired-chain data the features that could be detected were limited. In a later analysis, HLA-associated TCR beta chains showed more clonal expansion and lower generation probabilities than non-associated chains that were equally common. In a later analysis, most CMV-associated TCR beta chains were found to appear HLA-restricted, with HLA associations seemingly driven largely by CMV exposure. Because counts were too low, 15 to 20 rarely observed V segments, including chromosome 9 orphons, were left out of the earlier analysis of about 500 of the donors. Broadly in line with IMGT annotations, most TCR beta V segments showed up in productive rearrangements about 90% or about 30% of the time in an earlier analysis of roughly 590 of the donors. Linkage disequilibrium might explain the correlated functional status among segregating V segments, but an unknown experimental factor could not be ruled out. Specific HLA alleles were associated with some 15,000 TCR beta sequences at a false discovery rate of 0.05 in a later analysis. A further reported finding was that TCR beta sequences accurately predicted the HLA-A and HLA-B alleles for most subjects in the first cohort. According to a later analysis, TCR association rates differed among HLA loci, with DRB1 alleles showing the most associated TCRs and HLA-C alleles showing the fewest. Some IMGT-functional V segments, including TRBV6-2 and TRBV6-3, could not be distinguished by the 87-base-pair reads and were therefore excluded. The presence/absence analyses assumed that sequencing depth was roughly uniform across donors, and that assumption may not be true. Assigning TCR associations to individual alleles was difficult when HLA alleles, especially DR and DQ, strongly co-occurred. A later analysis reported that several top co-occurrence clusters appeared linked to parvovirus B19, influenza, CMV and Epstein-Barr virus. Because HLA typing was missing for some donors at each locus, association tests included only the typed subset. A total of 164 TCR beta chains were listed by the study as associated with cytomegalovirus. According to a later genetic analysis, donors in an Asian-associated ancestry cluster had fewer N-insertions in productive TCRs than the approximately 670-donor mean. Across donors, most TCR sequences were observed very rarely, whereas some public TCRs were present in many individuals. V-gene and J-gene trimming of TCR beta chains was associated with a missense DCLRE1C variant in a later genetic analysis, and the association was replicated in an independent cohort. A cluster of highly shared sequence variants was judged likely to be a technical artifact of the sequencing pipeline. CMV serostatus was the only immune exposure information available for the cohort. The classifier was reported to diagnose cytomegalovirus status with high specificity and sensitivity in both the original and validation cohorts. In vitro tests confirmed that a few of the cytomegalovirus-associated TCR beta chains recognize cytomegalovirus antigens. The authors suggested that the approach could potentially be generalized to other disease states and immunological phenotypes.

Of note for this clone: It lacks a known antigen. No per-base quality is available; no much larger clone lies one base away.

The library was built by means of the immunoSEQ multiplex PCR assay. For the multiplex PCR, a mixture combining 60 forward primers for TCR Vbeta segments and 13 reverse primers for TCR Jbeta segments was used. A multiplex PCR assay on genomic DNA amplified the CDR3 region of rearranged TCR beta genes. The amplified TCR beta libraries were sequenced on the Illumina HiSeq System as 87-base-pair reads. Concerning the study's data processing: In a later analysis, tens of millions of unique TCR beta chains were counted across the 650 to 700 repertoires, and approximately 11 million of these chains were shared by at least two donors. Raw reads were error-corrected and collapsed into unique sequences by a nearest-neighbor algorithm in which closely related sequences were merged to remove PCR and sequencing errors. To assign V, D and J gene segments, CDR3 sequences were aligned to IMGT reference sequences. For a sequence to be retained, a match of at least six nucleotides was required to both a V gene segment and a J gene segment. A rearrangement was called productive if the CDR3 had no stop codons and remained in frame with V and J, and every other rearrangement was called non-productive. Following IMGT convention, CDR3 was defined as the stretch from the second conserved V-encoded cysteine to the conserved J-encoded phenylalanine. The earlier analysis of 450 to 750 of the donors excluded any sequence lacking an unambiguous match to a single V gene segment. In an earlier analysis of 587 of the donors, V segments were called functional above 56.7% productive rearrangements and were called segregating when the between-donor standard deviation exceeded 5%. A statistical classification framework was built to diagnose cytomegalovirus status from the catalog of TCR beta chain sequences. In a later analysis, TCR nucleotide sequences were compared against IMGT/GENE-DB human TR gene sequences so that V and J genes could be assigned. In a later analysis, CDR3 sequences and most-parsimonious VDJ recombination scenarios were assigned using the TCRdist pipeline. In a later analysis, each TCR beta chain was defined by its CDR3 amino acid sequence together with its V-gene family, and reads without a unique V-gene family were excluded. To address suspected cross-contamination and a sequencing artifact, a later analysis removed around 590 highly shared, low-generation-probability nucleotide sequences. In a later analysis, a clonal expansion index was calculated for each public chain from normalized within-repertoire ranks of inferred template counts. In a later analysis, generation probabilities were computed using a VDJ recombination model fitted to out-of-frame rearrangements, and the results were checked against IGoR. In a later analysis, hypergeometric tests were used to score TCR-TCR, TCR-HLA and TCR-CMV co-occurrence, with a repertoire-size bias correction applied to TCR pairs. In a later analysis, false discovery rates were estimated by permuting HLA or CMV assignments 20 times. In a later analysis, co-occurring TCRs were grouped with DBSCAN, and TCRdist sequence similarity was added when clustering was performed within HLA-allele-positive subsets. Repertoires with fewer than 30,000 or more than 120,000 public chains, plus five repertoires with anomalous nucleotide sharing, were excluded from co-occurrence clustering. TCRdb holds this immuneACCESS table with in-frame rearrangements only. Some clones are missing; in checked studies, unresolved V genes explain under half, and the rest has no known cause. V, J and clone size derive from that table, while D and trimming were established from the DNA sequence. The sample records some 150,000 clones, 65% to 75% of which are singletons. Less than 2.5% of the sample belongs to the ten largest clones.

The sample consisted of PBMCs. This clonotype originated in a human donor in good health. This sequence uses TRBV12-5 and TRBJ2-7, with 11 bases aligning to TRBD2. The CDR3 here reads CARAPILAGGPGPYEQYF. In nucleotides, the sequence is TGTGCTAGGGCCCCTATCCTAGCGGGGGGACCGGGCCCCTACGAGCAGTACTTC.